This T cell receptor beta chain came from a study of T cells after yellow fever vaccination. Germline-derived CDR1 and CDR2 are SQVTM and ANQGSEA. After removal of 4 bases from V and 3 bases from J, the junction contained 8 bases not matched to a gene. The CDR3 runs to 15 residues. Study-level findings and limits: Clones that expanded after primary vaccination mostly reappeared after the booster (just over 95% CD4, approximately 85% CD8). Only a small proportion of the clonotypes turned up in both the CD4 and the CD8 compartments, likely arising from convergent recombination.

This clonotype was counted only a few times. Antigen: not known. TCRdb recomputed calls from the 5' RACE reads with MiXCR, one row per CDR3 protein. The data hold hundreds of thousands of distinct CDR3 sequences, with about a fifth observed a single time. The J gene is TRBJ2-4, the V gene TRBV29-1; 8 bases agree with TRBD2. The material was PBMCs, obtained 15 days after the yellow fever booster vaccination. This TCR was recovered from a young man who received the YFV17D yellow fever vaccine. The CDR3 protein is CSVAPRAGVKNIQYF. In DNA, the CDR3 is TGCAGCGTTGCCCCTAGAGCGGGGGTCAAAAACATTCAGTACTTC. The full variable domain, completed using reference TRBV29-1 and TRBJ2-4, is SAVISQKPSRDICQRGTSLTIQCQVDSQVTMMFWYRQQPGQSLTLIATANQGSEATYESGFVIDKFPISRPNLTFSTLTVSNMSPEDSSIYLCSVAPRAGVKNIQYFGAGTRLSVL.